Listed here are 19 T cell receptor beta chains from one sample, sequenced in a study of CD8 T cells in Susac syndrome. Random hexamers served to reverse transcribe roughly 0.45 to 1 ug RNA. TCRdb passed the immunoSEQ multiplex PCR reads through MiXCR, listing each CDR3 protein once. Of 70,000 to 100,000 distinct CDR3 sequences listed, 96% are singletons. The material sequenced was CD8+ T cells from PBMCs. The receptor source for this set is a human donor with Susac syndrome.

In DNA, the CDR3 is TGTGCCACCAGCACCCTGGGCTCTGGAAACACCATATATTTT. Its protein is CATSTLGSGNTIYF. The chain recombines TRBV15 with TRBJ1-3, with D uncertain. Germline V lookup: CDR1 LNHNV, CDR2 YYDKDF (reference sequence). The germline V and J ends were trimmed by 4 bases and 0 bases, with 7 bases remaining between them. The CDR3 spans 14 residues.

The chain employs TRBV11-2 and TRBJ2-1, with 8 nucleotides matching TRBD2. Germline CDR1 reads SGHAT; CDR2 reads FQNNGV. This CDR3 spans 16 amino acids. The V and J ends lost 1 base and 2 bases, in that order; junction bases with no gene match: 4. CDR3 residues: CASSLGTGGAYNEQFF. The CDR3, as DNA: TGTGCCAGCAGCTTAGGGACGGGGGGGGCCTACAATGAGCAGTTCTTC.

This clonotype has just a few counts. This chain links TRBV11-2 with TRBJ2-3; D remains unclear. V was trimmed by 4 bases and J by 2 bases, leaving 4 bases between them. CDR1 is SGHAT and CDR2 is FQNNGV in the germline V gene. There are 12 residues in the CDR3. The CDR3 DNA sequence: TGTGCCAGCAGCTCTGACACAGATACGCAGTATTTT. Translating it yields CASSSDTDTQYF.

With regard to this clonotype: The junction departs from the called germline gene at one end, perhaps through a read error. The rearrangement joins TRBV15 to TRBJ1-5; D not resolved. Looked up from germline, CDR1 is LNHNV and CDR2 is YYDKDF (reference sequence). CDR3 length: 12 residues. The CDR3: CATSREDGPVGF. In DNA form, the CDR3 reads TGTGCCACCAGCAGGGAGGACGGGCCGGTAGGGTTT.

This clonotype came up a few times. This chain joins TRBV20-1 and TRBJ2-3, with 8 nucleotides matching TRBD1. Germline trimming cut 5 bases from V and 0 bases from J; bases unmatched to any gene: 7. This CDR3 region has 15 residues. Germline lookup yields CDR1 DFQATT and CDR2 SNEGSKA (reference sequence). The CDR3: CSAEDREESTDTQYF. The CDR3 DNA reads TGCAGTGCTGAGGACAGGGAGGAGAGCACAGATACGCAGTATTTT.

The J gene is TRBJ1-1, the V gene TRBV30, with D unresolved. V gave up 4 bases and J gave up 8 bases, with 17 bases separating them. This CDR3 contains 13 residues. CDR1 and CDR2 (germline): GTSNPN, SVGIG (reference sequence). The CDR3 DNA reads as TGTGCCTGGACTTTAACCTCCACAGTCGAAGCTTTCTTT. Protein product: CAWTLTSTVEAFF.

The rearrangement links TRBV12-3 or TRBV12-4 to TRBJ1-3; D is perhaps TRBD1 (6 bases). There are 17 residues in the CDR3. The V and J ends lost 5 bases and 4 bases respectively, with 21 bases between them. CDR3 region: CASSPAFSGVSGNTIYF. In DNA, the CDR3 is TGTGCCAGCAGTCCTGCATTCTCAGGGGTCTCAGGAAACACCATATATTTT.

This clonotype has only a few counts. The rearrangement uses TRBV7-9 and TRBJ1-5, with D unclear. Per germline, CDR1 SEHNR and CDR2 FQNEAQ (reference sequence). The V end lost 3 bases, the J end lost 1 base, and 4 bases lay between the germline ends. The CDR3 spans 13 residues. The CDR3 region has the DNA TGTGCCAGCAGCTTGCGCAGCAATCAGCCCCAGCATTTT. Its protein product is CASSLRSNQPQHF.

The J gene is TRBJ2-7, the V gene TRBV27; 7 bases match TRBD1. Per the germline V gene, CDR1 is MNHEY and CDR2 is SMNVEV (reference sequence). V shed 2 bases and J 6 bases; nucleotides not matched to a gene: 4. This CDR3 comprises 13 residues. The CDR3 DNA reads as TGTGCCAGCAGTTTAACAGGGGCGGGCGAGCAGTACTTC. Its translation is CASSLTGAGEQYF.

V and J are TRBV12-3 or TRBV12-4 and TRBJ2-7; D uncertain. This CDR3 spans 14 amino acids. V was trimmed by 3 bases and J by 2 bases, leaving 11 bases between them. The CDR3 sequence is CASSFETHPYEQYF. CDR3 sequence (DNA): TGTGCCAGCAGTTTTGAGACCCACCCCTACGAGCAGTACTTC.

V and J are TRBV20-1 and TRBJ2-5; TRBD1 aligns across 7 bases. V lost 6 bases, J lost 4 bases, and 5 bases stayed unmatched. CDR1 is DFQATT and CDR2 is SNEGSKA in the germline V gene (reference sequence). CDR3 length: 12 residues. DNA for the CDR3: TGCAGTGCAACAGGGGAGCGAGAGACCCAGTACTTC. Translation gives CSATGERETQYF.

This chain links TRBV24-1 with TRBJ2-1; 7 bases are a match to TRBD1. Unmatched junction bases numbered 9, after V lost 3 bases and J lost 5 bases. CDR3 length equals 16 residues. Germline V lookup: CDR1 KGHDR, CDR2 SFDVKD. In nucleotides, the CDR3 is TGTGCCACCAGTGATCCTCCGGGCAGGGGGAACAATGAGCAGTTCTTC. As protein: CATSDPPGRGNNEQFF.

V and J are TRBV7-2 and TRBJ2-7, with D perhaps given as TRBD1 or TRBD2 (5 bases each). Trimming stripped 5 bases from V and 5 bases from J, with 19 bases between. The germline V gene encodes CDR1 SGHTA and CDR2 FQGNSA. There are 15 residues in the CDR3. CDR3 DNA: TGTGCCAGCAGCCCATGGGGGTCTAGGAACGACGAGCAGTACTTC. Protein: CASSPWGSRNDEQYF.

V and J are TRBV11-2 and TRBJ2-3; possibly TRBD1 for D (6 bases). The CDR3 consists of 13 residues. Germline CDR1 is SGHAT and CDR2 is FQNNGV. Trimming removed 10 bases at V and 0 bases at J, with 11 bases between. This chain's CDR3 is CATRDISTDTQYF. CDR3 in DNA: TGTGCCACCCGGGACATCAGCACAGATACGCAGTATTTT.

The chain combines TRBV11-2 with TRBJ2-7; D is tentatively TRBD1 or TRBD2 (5 bases each). The germline V gene encodes CDR1 SGHAT and CDR2 FQNNGV. The CDR3 length is 14 residues. Trimming removed 5 bases at V and 4 bases at J, with 15 bases between. The CDR3 DNA follows: TGTGCCAGCAGCCTCAGGGAGACGAGGTACGAGCAGTACTTC. It is translated as CASSLRETRYEQYF.

The chain uses TRBV30 and TRBJ2-7; D ambiguous. Germline loops: CDR1 GTSNPN, CDR2 SVGIG (reference sequence). Trimming left V 1 base short and J 9 bases short, with 16 bases between. CDR3 length equals 13 residues. In DNA form, the CDR3 reads TGTGCCTGGAGTGCAGGAAAAGTCTTTGGGCAGTACTTC. This encodes CAWSAGKVFGQYF.

The chain carries TRBV6-5 and TRBJ2-7; D is perhaps TRBD1 or TRBD2 (5 bases each). Trimming stripped 0 bases from V and 4 bases from J, with 13 bases between. The CDR3 extends over 15 amino acids. Germline loops: CDR1 MNHEY, CDR2 SVGAGI. The CDR3: CASSYSDGAVYEQYF. CDR3 nucleotide sequence: TGTGCCAGCAGTTACTCGGACGGGGCGGTGTACGAGCAGTACTTC.

The genes are TRBV20-1 and TRBJ2-5; D is undetermined. The germline V gene has CDR1 DFQATT and CDR2 SNEGSKA (reference sequence). Trimming shortened V by 2 bases and J by 5 bases, and 12 bases separated the two germline ends. The CDR3 is 13 amino acids. This chain's CDR3 is CSARRLPMETQYF. In DNA, the CDR3 is TGCAGTGCTAGAAGACTCCCGATGGAGACCCAGTACTTC.

This chain uses TRBV2 with TRBJ1-2; D remains ambiguous. Trimming pared 0 bases from V and 4 bases from J, leaving 6 bases between. The CDR3 totals 13 residues. From germline, CDR1 is SNHLY and CDR2 FYNNEI. The CDR3 nucleotides are TGTGCCAGCAGTGAAGCGCACAGCTATGGCTACACCTTC. Encoded protein: CASSEAHSYGYTF. Variable domain in full (rest from reference TRBV2 and TRBJ1-2): EPEVTQTPSHQVTQMGQEVILRCVPISNHLYFYWYRQILGQKVEFLVSFYNNEISEKSEIFDDQFSVERPDGSNFTLKIRSTKLEDSAMYFCASSEAHSYGYTFGSGTRLTVV.